Listed below are T cell receptor beta chains from one sample, sequenced in a study of T cell responses to AZD1222 COVID-19 vaccine. TCRdb's table, derived via immunoSEQ multiplex PCR, lists solely in-frame clones and lacks some. Of around 160,000 clones in the sample, 88% were seen once. Source: peripheral blood, taken on day 0 of AZD1222 vaccination. The source of these receptors is an adult in good health. CDR3s include the opening cysteine and the closing phenylalanine or tryptophan. A D gene is named only where the DNA matches it firmly. The size of a clone is reported for some rows only, either as once, few or many, or as a class for expanded clones.

v_gene	abundance	j_gene	d_gene	CDR3aa	CDR3nt
TRBV7-9	.	TRBJ2-7	.	CASSLVSVASYEQYF	TGTGCCAGCAGCTTAGTTTCAGTTGCCTCCTACGAGCAGTACTTC
TRBV30	.	TRBJ1-1	TRBD1	CAWRGQGVGTEAFF	TGTGCCTGGAGGGGACAGGGGGTTGGGACTGAAGCTTTCTTT
TRBV27	.	TRBJ2-2	TRBD2	CASSLSLAGYTGELFF	TGTGCCAGCAGTTTATCGCTAGCGGGGTATACCGGGGAGCTGTTTTTT
TRBV2	.	TRBJ1-5	.	CASRGAGSGQPQHF	TGTGCCAGCAGGGGGGCAGGGTCCGGGCAGCCCCAGCATTTT
TRBV28	.	TRBJ1-1	.	CASSIGIAGNTEAFF	TGTGCCAGCAGCATAGGAATCGCCGGGAACACTGAAGCTTTCTTT
TRBV5-3	.	TRBJ1-1	.	CARSRQVMNTEAFF	TGTGCCAGAAGCCGTCAAGTAATGAACACTGAAGCTTTCTTT
TRBV5-5	.	TRBJ1-2	TRBD1	CASSLRRGQGYTF	TGTGCCAGCAGCTTGCGCAGGGGGCAGGGCTACACCTTC
TRBV2	few	TRBJ1-5	.	CASSYEGVSNQPQHF	TGTGCCAGCAGCTACGAGGGGGTAAGCAATCAGCCCCAGCATTTT
TRBV18	.	TRBJ1-4	.	CASSPMETEKLFF	TGTGCCAGCTCACCAATGGAAACCGAAAAACTGTTTTTT
TRBV2	.	TRBJ2-1	TRBD2	CASSGRGPSGNNEQFF	TGTGCCAGCAGTGGTCGTGGCCCTAGCGGGAACAATGAGCAGTTCTTC
TRBV20-1	.	TRBJ1-1	TRBD1	CSASGTAQMNTEAFF	TGCAGTGCTAGTGGGACAGCTCAGATGAACACTGAAGCTTTCTTT
TRBV4-3	.	TRBJ1-6	.	CASSQGRVGNSPLHF	TGCGCCAGCAGCCAAGGGAGGGTCGGTAATTCACCCCTCCACTTT
TRBV3-1/TRBV3-2	.	TRBJ1-1	.	CASSQLLNTEAFF	TGTGCCAGCAGCCAGTTATTGAACACTGAAGCTTTCTTT
TRBV7-3	.	TRBJ2-7	.	CASSLMGAADEQYF	TGTGCCAGCAGCTTAATGGGAGCAGCCGACGAGCAGTACTTC
TRBV6-4	.	TRBJ1-1	.	CASSDSSRGTEAFF	TGTGCCAGCAGTGACTCAAGCAGGGGCACTGAAGCTTTCTTT
TRBV7-2	.	TRBJ2-7	.	CASSFAQGGYEQYF	TGTGCCAGCAGCTTCGCTCAGGGTGGCTACGAGCAGTACTTC
TRBV2	.	TRBJ2-7	.	CASSEGVLGDTNEQYF	TGTGCCAGCAGTGAAGGTGTTCTAGGAGACACCAACGAGCAGTACTTC
TRBV27	.	TRBJ2-2	TRBD1	CASTGIRDSDTGELFF	TGTGCCAGCACCGGAATTCGGGACAGTGACACCGGGGAGCTGTTTTTT
TRBV5-8	.	TRBJ2-2	TRBD1	CASTLRGQGSAGELFF	TGTGCCAGCACCCTGAGGGGACAGGGGTCGGCCGGGGAGCTGTTTTTT
TRBV27	once	TRBJ1-5	TRBD1	CASSLVGGRQPQHF	TGTGCCAGCAGTTTGGTAGGGGGCCGCCAACCCCAGCATTTT
TRBV5-4	.	TRBJ2-1	TRBD2	CASSLGAPGGHNEQFF	TGTGCCAGCAGCTTGGGGGCTCCGGGGGGTCACAATGAGCAGTTCTTC
TRBV15	.	TRBJ1-2	.	CATSRGAAVSGGYTF	TGTGCCACCAGCCGCGGCGCAGCGGTTAGCGGCGGCTACACCTTC
TRBV5-1	.	TRBJ1-2	.	CASSLEGPGWNYGYTF	TGCGCCAGCAGCTTGGAGGGCCCAGGGTGGAATTATGGCTACACCTTC
TRBV28	.	TRBJ1-2	.	CASSPIRRRGGYGYTF	TGTGCCAGCAGTCCCATTAGGCGCAGGGGAGGGTATGGCTACACCTTC
TRBV11-2	.	TRBJ2-5	TRBD1	CASSLEPWTGQGETQYF	TGTGCCAGCAGCTTAGAACCCTGGACAGGGCAGGGAGAGACCCAGTACTTC
TRBV14	.	TRBJ1-6	.	CASSPGEGYNSPLHF	TGTGCCAGCAGCCCGGGGGAGGGCTATAATTCACCCCTCCACTTT
TRBV5-1	.	TRBJ1-1	.	CASSLRVGEGGAEAFF	TGCGCCAGCAGCTTGCGGGTGGGAGAGGGGGGCGCTGAAGCTTTCTTT
TRBV9	.	TRBJ1-1	.	CASSVEPHGVSTEAFF	TGTGCCAGCAGCGTAGAGCCTCACGGGGTTTCCACTGAAGCTTTCTTT
TRBV5-1	once	TRBJ1-1	TRBD1	CASSLRTGGNTEAFF	TGCGCCAGCAGCTTGCGGACAGGGGGGAACACTGAAGCTTTCTTT